This T cell receptor beta chain was recovered during a study of sequential checkpoint blockade in melanoma. Study details: First-line arms were nivolumab then ipilimumab, or the reverse, randomized 1:1.

This sample's treatment: randomized to nivolumab then ipilimumab (arm A) or the reverse (arm B). The V gene's germline CDR1 is MNHNS and CDR2 SASEGT. V was clipped by 4 bases and J by 4 bases, with 13 bases between them. CDR3 length equals 14 residues. Clones were sequenced by immunoSEQ multiplex PCR, and TCRdb holds only the in-frame ones, with some missing. The data contain some 40,000 clones, 84% of them singletons. Material: CD8+ T cells sorted from blood (inferred from file names), obtained from a patient given nivolumab and ipilimumab in sequence. The J gene is TRBJ1-1, the V gene TRBV6-1; the D gene is possibly TRBD1 (6 bases). The clonotype originates from a human donor with melanoma. Here the CDR3 DNA reads TGTGCCAGCAGTGGGACACAGGGTAGCACTGAAGCTTTCTTT. It is translated as CASSGTQGSTEAFF.